This T cell receptor (beta chain) was observed in a study of human thymus T cells. Study outcomes and limitations: Related studies found that unrelated individuals share highly overlapping thymic repertoires. Thymic and blood repertoires showed apparently biased V and J gene usage.

This CDR3 contains 14 residues. After removal of 3 bases from V and 7 bases from J, the junction contained 9 bases not matched to a gene. CDR1 and CDR2 (germline): MDHEN, SYDVKM. Resections from corrective heart surgery provided thymus tissue. The count of this clone is one. As yet, its antigen is unknown. Clones were sequenced by immunoSEQ multiplex PCR, and TCRdb holds only the in-frame ones, with some missing. The repertoire includes more than 70,000 clones, about 96% of them detected once, and 0.025% to 0.04% sits in the top ten. This TCR derives from a boy in the first two years of life with a congenital heart defect but otherwise immunologically healthy. The chain uses TRBV28 and TRBJ2-7; 7 nucleotides line up with TRBD1. The sample was thymus tissue. CDR3 DNA: TGTGCCAGCAGTTTCTCGACAGGGTTACGGGAGCAGTACTTC. This translates into CASSFSTGLREQYF.